The 10 T cell receptor beta chains listed next were all sequenced from one sample in a study of blood T cell repertoires in COVID-19. Assay: immunoSEQ multiplex PCR; the TCRdb copy retains only in-frame clones and omits some. This table holds about 130,000 clones, 87% found once. The sequencing input was peripheral blood. The receptors were gathered from a woman aged 55-75 years with acute or convalescent COVID-19.

This clone was picked up many times. V usage is TRBV10-3 and J usage is TRBJ2-1; maybe TRBD1 (6 bases). The germline gives CDR1 ENHRY, CDR2 SYGVKD. The CDR3 has 14 residues. V was trimmed by 8 bases and J by 8 bases, leaving 19 bases between them. CDR3 DNA: TGTGCCATCCGGGACATCGGGGCCTCGGATGAGCAGTTCTTC. Amino acid sequence: CAIRDIGASDEQFF.

The V and J genes are TRBV7-3 and TRBJ1-1; a possible D gene is TRBD1 (5 bases). The CDR3 length is 16 residues. Germline CDR1 is SGHTA and CDR2 is FQGTGA. The germline V and J ends were trimmed by 0 bases and 6 bases, with 17 bases remaining between them. The CDR3 loop reads CASSLTSVRDSPEAFF. DNA for the CDR3: TGTGCCAGCAGCTTAACATCGGTCAGGGATTCCCCTGAAGCTTTCTTT.

The rearrangement uses TRBV9 and TRBJ2-1, with D perhaps TRBD1 (6 bases). Germline CDR1 and CDR2: SGDLS and YYNGEE. V was shortened by 2 bases and J by 8 bases, with 8 bases between the two germline ends. The CDR3 spans 12 residues. The CDR3 is CASSVGQHEQFF. The CDR3 DNA reads TGTGCCAGCAGCGTCGGACAGCATGAGCAGTTCTTC.

The J gene is TRBJ2-7, the V gene TRBV11-2; the match to TRBD1 covers 8 bases. Germline lookup yields CDR1 SGHAT and CDR2 FQNNGV. The J segment lost 0 bases and the V segment lost 5 bases, leaving 3 bases of the junction unmatched. The CDR3 runs 14 residues. For the CDR3, the DNA is TGTGCCAGCAGCAGGACAGGGAGCTCCTACGAGCAGTACGTC. It translates to CASSRTGSSYEQYV.

V and J are TRBV2 and TRBJ1-4; no firm D call. Germline CDR1 and CDR2: SNHLY and FYNNEI. V was clipped by 2 bases and J by 7 bases, with 8 bases between them. The CDR3 has 13 amino acids. CDR3: CASSEWASEKLFF. The CDR3 bases are TGTGCCAGCAGTGAATGGGCGAGTGAAAAACTGTTTTTT.

This clone was seen a single time. This chain connects TRBV5-1 to TRBJ1-2; the D gene is possibly TRBD1 (5 bases). Germline V gives CDR1 SGHRS, CDR2 YFSETQ. This CDR3 is built from 14 residues. Trimming removed 0 bases at V and 5 bases at J, with 11 bases between. The CDR3 spells CASSLAPEGYGYTF. The CDR3 DNA follows: TGCGCCAGCAGCTTGGCCCCGGAGGGGTATGGCTACACCTTC.

The genes are TRBV6-2 or TRBV6-3 and TRBJ2-1; D remains ambiguous. Trimming pared 2 bases from V and 6 bases from J, leaving 11 bases between. CDR3 length equals 14 residues. CDR1 and CDR2 from the germline V gene are MNHEY and SVGEGT. In DNA form, the CDR3 reads TGTGCCAGCAGTTACAGAGTTAACCCCAATGAGCAGTTCTTC. Its protein product is CASSYRVNPNEQFF.

The chain joins TRBV5-4 to TRBJ1-2, with TRBD1 matching 7 bases. Germline lookup yields CDR1 SGHNT and CDR2 YYREEE (reference sequence). This CDR3 region has 16 residues. V shed 4 bases and J 2 bases; nucleotides not matched to a gene: 11. The CDR3 DNA reads TGTGCCAGCAGCCTGGAAGGGGGCGGGGGGAACTATGGCTACACCTTC. Its translation is CASSLEGGGGNYGYTF.

The chain carries TRBV10-3 and TRBJ1-1; TRBD1 matches at 7 bases. The CDR3 has 15 residues. Trimming removed 3 bases from V and 4 bases from J; junction bases left unmatched: 8. Germline-derived CDR1 and CDR2 are ENHRY and SYGVKD. DNA of the CDR3: TGTGCCATCAGTGACCGACAGGGCGGAGGCACTGAAGCTTTCTTT. It is translated as CAISDRQGGGTEAFF.

V is TRBV4-1 and J is TRBJ2-7; 8 bases fit TRBD1. CDR1 and CDR2 (germline): MGHRA, YSYEKL. The CDR3 contains 16 residues. V was pared by 4 bases and J by 1 base, with 9 bases of the junction left unmatched. CDR3: CASSPARTGRSYEQYF. The DNA of the CDR3 is TGCGCCAGCAGCCCAGCCCGGACAGGGAGGTCCTACGAGCAGTACTTC.